This record looks at one T cell receptor (beta chain) sequence and its context. The antigen is not known. V was pared by 1 base and J by 6 bases, with 0 bases of the junction left unmatched. The CDR3 is 13 amino acids. Germline CDR1 reads KGHSH; CDR2 reads LQKENI. This PCR relied on a set of 60 Vbeta primers and 13 Jbeta primers. Assay used: immunoSEQ multiplex PCR; TCRdb lists only in-frame clones, some missing. The sample yields roughly 110,000 clones, of which the top ten take up more than 3.5%. This sample is part of a study of cytomegalovirus exposure and HLA in healthy donors. The overall study: Earlier results showed roughly 120 million unique TCR beta sequences derived from approximately 180 million T cells. Study observations and caveats: Among TCR beta chains, those listed as cytomegalovirus-associated numbered around 180. For most subjects, TCR beta sequences were reported to predict HLA-A and HLA-B alleles with accuracy. The sole available immune exposure information was CMV serostatus.

This rearrangement joins TRBV18 to TRBJ2-3, with 8 bases lining up with TRBD2. This clonotype was obtained from a man in his thirties or forties in good health and CMV-seronegative. Input material: PBMCs. CDR3 sequence: CASSPQRGDTQYF. The CDR3 coding sequence is TGTGCCAGCTCACCACAGCGGGGGGATACGCAGTATTTT. Full variable domain (remainder filled in from reference TRBV18 and TRBJ2-3): NAGVMQNPRHLVRRRGQEARLRCSPMKGHSHVYWYRQLPEEGLKFMVYLQKENIIDESGMPKERFSAEFPKEGPSILRIQQVVRGDSAAYFCASSPQRGDTQYFGPGTRLTVL.